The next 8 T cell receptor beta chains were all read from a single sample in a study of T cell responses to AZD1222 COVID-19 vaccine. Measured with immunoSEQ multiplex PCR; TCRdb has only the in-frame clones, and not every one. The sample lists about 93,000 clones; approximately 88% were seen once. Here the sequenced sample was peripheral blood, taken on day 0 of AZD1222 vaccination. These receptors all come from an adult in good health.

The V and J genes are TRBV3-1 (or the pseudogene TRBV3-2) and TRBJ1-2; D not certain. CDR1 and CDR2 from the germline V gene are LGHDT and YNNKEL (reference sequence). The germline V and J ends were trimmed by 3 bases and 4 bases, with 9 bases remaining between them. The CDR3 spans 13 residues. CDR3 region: CASSHARAYGYTF. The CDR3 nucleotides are TGTGCCAGCAGCCATGCGAGGGCCTATGGCTACACCTTC.

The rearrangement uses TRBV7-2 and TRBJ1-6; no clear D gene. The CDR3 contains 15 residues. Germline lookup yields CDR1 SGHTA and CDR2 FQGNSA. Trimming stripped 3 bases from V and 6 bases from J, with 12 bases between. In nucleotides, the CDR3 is TGTGCCAGCAGCTTCAACTCTGTGGGTAATTCACCCCTCCACTTT. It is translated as CASSFNSVGNSPLHF.

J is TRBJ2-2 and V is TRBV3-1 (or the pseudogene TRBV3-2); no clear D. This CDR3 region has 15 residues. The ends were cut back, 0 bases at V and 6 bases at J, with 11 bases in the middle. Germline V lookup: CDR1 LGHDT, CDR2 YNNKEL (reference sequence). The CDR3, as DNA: TGTGCCAGCAGCCAAGACAGGCCCCCCGCCGGGGAGCTGTTTTTT. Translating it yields CASSQDRPPAGELFF.

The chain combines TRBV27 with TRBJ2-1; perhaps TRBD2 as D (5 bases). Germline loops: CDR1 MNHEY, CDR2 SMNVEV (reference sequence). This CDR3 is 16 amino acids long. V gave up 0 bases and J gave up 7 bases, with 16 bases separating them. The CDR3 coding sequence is TGTGCCAGCAGTTTATCTGTGACTACCATTAAAAATGAGCAGTTCTTC. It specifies CASSLSVTTIKNEQFF.

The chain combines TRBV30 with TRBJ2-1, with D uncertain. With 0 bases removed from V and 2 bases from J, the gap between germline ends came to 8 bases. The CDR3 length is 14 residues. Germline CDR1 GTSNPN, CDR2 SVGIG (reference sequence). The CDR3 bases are TGTGCCTGGAGTGTACGAAGACCCTACAATGAGCAGTTCTTC. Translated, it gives CAWSVRRPYNEQFF.

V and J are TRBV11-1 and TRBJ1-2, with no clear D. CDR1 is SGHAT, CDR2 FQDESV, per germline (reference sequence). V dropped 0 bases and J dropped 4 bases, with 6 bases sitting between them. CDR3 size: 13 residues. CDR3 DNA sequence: TGTGCCAGCAGCTTAGCGGGTAGCTATGGCTACACCTTC. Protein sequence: CASSLAGSYGYTF.

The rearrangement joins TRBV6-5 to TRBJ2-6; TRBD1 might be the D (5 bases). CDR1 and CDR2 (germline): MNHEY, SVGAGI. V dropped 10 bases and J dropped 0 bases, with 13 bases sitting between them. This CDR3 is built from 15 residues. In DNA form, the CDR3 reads TGTGCCACCCAGGGTCCATCCTCTGGGGCCAACGTCCTGACTTTC. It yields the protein CATQGPSSGANVLTF.

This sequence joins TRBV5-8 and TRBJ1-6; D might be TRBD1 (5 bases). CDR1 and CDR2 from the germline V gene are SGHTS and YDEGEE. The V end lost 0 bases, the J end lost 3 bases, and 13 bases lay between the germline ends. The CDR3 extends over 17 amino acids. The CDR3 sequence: CASSLVQGAIYNSPLHF. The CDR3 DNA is TGTGCCAGCAGCTTGGTCCAGGGCGCTATCTATAATTCACCCCTCCACTTT.